This is a list of T cell receptor beta chains from one sample in a study of prognosis after radiotherapy for stage I lung cancer. TCRdb reprocessed the multiplex PCR reads via MiXCR and lists one record per CDR3 protein. The repertoire includes about 27,000 distinct CDR3 sequences, about 30% of them detected once, and roughly 35% sits in the top ten. Sequenced here: PBMCs, sampled before or after stereotactic body radiation therapy (not recorded which). The receptors were sampled from a donor over 45 with non-small cell lung cancer. Each CDR3 is given with its conserved first and last residue. The D gene is left open where the match is weak. Part of the rows lack a size; the others show once, few, many or a class for expanded clones.

J gene: TRBJ2-6
D gene: -
clone size: many
V gene: TRBV18
CDR3 protein: CASSPPGHHSGANVLTF

J gene: TRBJ2-7
D gene: -
clone size: many
V gene: TRBV2
CDR3 protein: CASSPTGPRYEQYF

J gene: TRBJ2-5
D gene: -
clone size: -
V gene: TRBV12-5
CDR3 protein: CASGFTRVTQCF

J gene: TRBJ1-3
D gene: -
clone size: many
V gene: TRBV2
CDR3 protein: CASSLTASGNTIYF

J gene: TRBJ2-7
D gene: -
clone size: -
V gene: TRBV11-2
CDR3 protein: CASSLAPPRRSCPSYEQYF

J gene: TRBJ2-2
D gene: -
clone size: -
V gene: TRBV6-2/TRBV6-3
CDR3 protein: CASSLAGTNTGELFF

J gene: TRBJ1-2
D gene: TRBD1
clone size: -
V gene: TRBV20-1
CDR3 protein: CSASAPTGGHLNYGYTF

J gene: TRBJ2-6
D gene: -
clone size: many
V gene: TRBV5-1
CDR3 protein: CASSLTGSGANVLTF

J gene: TRBJ2-2
D gene: -
clone size: -
V gene: TRBV5-1
CDR3 protein: CASSPYRGGDTGELFF

J gene: TRBJ2-7
D gene: TRBD1
clone size: many
V gene: TRBV10-3
CDR3 protein: CAISESKRTGGEQYF

J gene: TRBJ2-7
D gene: -
clone size: -
V gene: TRBV11-2
CDR3 protein: CASSLQGPGDYEQYF

J gene: TRBJ1-5
D gene: -
clone size: many
V gene: TRBV24-1
CDR3 protein: CATSDSTTGMSNQPQHF

J gene: TRBJ2-7
D gene: TRBD1
clone size: -
V gene: TRBV20-1
CDR3 protein: CSAVTGATGQYF

J gene: TRBJ2-7
D gene: -
clone size: many
V gene: TRBV28
CDR3 protein: CASTEGRTLGYEQYF

J gene: TRBJ2-2
D gene: -
clone size: few
V gene: TRBV12-3/TRBV12-4
CDR3 protein: CASSFGGNTGELFF

J gene: TRBJ2-7
D gene: -
clone size: -
V gene: TRBV6-1
CDR3 protein: CASNWEYNSYEQYF

J gene: TRBJ2-2
D gene: -
clone size: -
V gene: TRBV18
CDR3 protein: CASSPPVGESTGELFF

J gene: TRBJ2-7
D gene: TRBD1
clone size: many
V gene: TRBV28
CDR3 protein: CASTRRDSLYEQYF

J gene: TRBJ1-2
D gene: -
clone size: -
V gene: TRBV5-1
CDR3 protein: CASSLGGAEANYGYTF

J gene: TRBJ2-7
D gene: TRBD2
clone size: many
V gene: TRBV30
CDR3 protein: CAWRGTSGGAYEQYF

J gene: TRBJ1-5
D gene: -
clone size: -
V gene: TRBV28
CDR3 protein: CASSLRTASNQPQHF